Listed here are 2 T cell receptor beta chains from one sample, sequenced in a study of prognosis after radiotherapy for stage I lung cancer. TCR beta CDR3 was amplified from genomic DNA by two-round multiplex PCR. The first round of PCR was done with primers that matched each TRBV and TRBJ gene. TCRdb reanalysed the multiplex PCR reads using MiXCR and keeps one entry per CDR3 protein. This table has about 20,000 distinct CDR3 sequences, roughly 45% appearing once. The starting material was PBMCs, obtained before or after stereotactic body radiation therapy (not recorded which). Receptor source: a donor at least 50 years old with non-small cell lung cancer.

This clonotype was seen many times. The CDR3 DNA is TGTGCCAGCAGCTTAACGGGAGGGGGCAAAAACATTCAGTACTTC. As protein: CASSLTGGGKNIQYF. V is TRBV7-3 and J is TRBJ2-4, with a tentative D call TRBD2 (7 bases). The CDR3 spans 15 residues. V was clipped by 0 bases and J by 3 bases, with 9 bases between them. Germline V CDR1 and CDR2: SGHTA, FQGTGA. The entire variable domain, with the rest obtained from reference TRBV7-3 and TRBJ2-4, is as follows: GAGVSQTPSNKVTEKGKYVELRCDPISGHTALYWYRQSLGQGPEFLIYFQGTGAADDSGLPNDRFFAVRPEGSVSTLKIQRTERGDSAVYLCASSLTGGGKNIQYFGAGTRLSVL.

Note on this clonotype: A far larger clone lies a single base away; this is likely a read error. The CDR3 is CSARDTERDNNEQLF. CDR3 coding DNA: TGCAGTGCTAGAGATACCGAGCGGGACAACAATGAGCAGTTATTC. The genes are TRBV20-1 and TRBJ2-5; tentatively, D is TRBD2 (7 bases). This CDR3 has 15 residues. Germline lookup yields CDR1 DFQATT and CDR2 SNEGSKA (reference sequence).